These 5 T cell receptor beta chains originate from one sample sequenced in a study of early T cells in non-severe SARS-CoV-2 infection. TCRdb re-derived calls from the 5' RACE reads in MiXCR, one entry per CDR3 protein. The table shows tens of thousands of distinct CDR3 sequences, with roughly 8.4% occurring only once. The material sequenced was whole blood. The receptor set was obtained from an adult who was a healthcare worker with PCR-confirmed SARS-CoV-2 infection or an uninfected control (not recorded which).

The chain carries TRBV28 and TRBJ1-1; D gene uncertain. The V gene lost 3 bases and the J gene lost 0 bases, with 8 bases spanning the gap. Per germline, CDR1 MDHEN and CDR2 SYDVKM. The CDR3 is made up of 14 amino acids. DNA of the CDR3: TGTGCCAGCAGTTTCCCCAGAGTGAACACTGAAGCTTTCTTT. This sequence encodes CASSFPRVNTEAFF. Supplemented by reference TRBV28 and TRBJ1-1, the full variable domain reads DVKVTQSSRYLVKRTGEKVFLECVQDMDHENMFWYRQDPGLGLRLIYFSYDVKMKEKGDIPEGYSVSREKKERFSLILESASTNQTSMYLCASSFPRVNTEAFFGQGTRLTVV.

The table lists this clonotype with a few counts. J is TRBJ2-4 and V is TRBV12-2. TRBV12-2 corresponds to a pseudogene. This CDR3 has 16 residues. The CDR3 protein is CASRRFHSTAKNIQYF. The CDR3 region has the DNA TGTGCAAGTCGCCGCTTTCATAGCACCGCCAAAAACATTCAGTACTTC.

This clonotype was recorded many times. The rearrangement links TRBV5-4 to TRBJ2-6, with D possibly TRBD1 on 5 matching bases. V lost 4 bases and J lost 2, with 13 bases in between. Germline V gene lookup returns CDR1 SGHNT and CDR2 YYREEE (reference sequence). The CDR3 contains 16 residues. CDR3 DNA sequence: TGTGCCAGCAGCCCACCAGGGTACGCTGGGGCCAACGTCCTGACTTTC. Translated: CASSPPGYAGANVLTF. Combining the CDR3 with reference TRBV5-4 and TRBJ2-6 gives the whole variable domain ETGVTQSPTHLIKTRGQQVTLRCSSQSGHNTVSWYQQALGQGPQFIFQYYREEENGRGNFPPRFSGLQFPNYSSELNVNALELDDSALYLCASSPPGYAGANVLTFGAGSRLTVL.

The sample holds a few counts of this clonotype. The rearrangement joins TRBV6-6 to TRBJ1-1; 7 nucleotides line up with TRBD1. The V gene's germline CDR1 is MNHNY and CDR2 SVGAGI (reference sequence). V lost 3 bases to trimming and J lost 2 bases; unmatched junction nucleotides: 3. CDR3 length: 14 residues. CDR3 region: CASSYRTGNTEAFF. Here the CDR3 DNA reads TGTGCCAGCAGTTATCGGACAGGTAACACTGAAGCTTTCTTT.

This clonotype was observed many times. The chain is built from TRBV11-3 and TRBJ2-2; possibly TRBD1 for D (6 bases). Germline CDR1 is SGHNT and CDR2 is YENEEA. The CDR3 covers 13 residues. The ends were cut back, 6 bases at V and 8 bases at J, with 13 bases in the middle. CDR3: CASSKQGAGELFF. The CDR3 bases are TGTGCCAGCAGTAAACAGGGAGCTGGGGAGCTGTTTTTT. Supplemented by reference TRBV11-3 and TRBJ2-2, the full variable domain reads EAGVVQSPRYKIIEKKQPVAFWCNPISGHNTLYWYLQNLGQGPELLIRYENEEAVDDSQLPKDRFSAERLKGVDSTLKIQPAELGDSAVYLCASSKQGAGELFFGEGSRLTVL.